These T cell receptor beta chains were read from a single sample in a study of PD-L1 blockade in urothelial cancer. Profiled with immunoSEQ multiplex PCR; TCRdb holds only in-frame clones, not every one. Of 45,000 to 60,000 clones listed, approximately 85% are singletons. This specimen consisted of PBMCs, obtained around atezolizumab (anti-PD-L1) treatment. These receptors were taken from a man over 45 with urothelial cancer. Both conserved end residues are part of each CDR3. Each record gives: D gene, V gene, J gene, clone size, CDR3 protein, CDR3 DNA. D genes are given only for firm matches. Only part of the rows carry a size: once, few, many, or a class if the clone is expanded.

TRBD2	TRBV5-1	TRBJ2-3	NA	CASRAGTSTDTQYF	TGCGCCAGCAGAGCGGGGACTAGCACAGATACGCAGTATTTT
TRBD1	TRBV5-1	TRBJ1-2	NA	CASSGGQGIEYGYTF	TGCGCCAGCAGCGGGGGACAGGGTATAGAGTATGGCTACACCTTC
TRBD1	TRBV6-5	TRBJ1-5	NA	CASSSRQGAFDQPQHF	TGTGCCAGCAGTTCGCGACAGGGGGCTTTCGATCAGCCCCAGCATTTT
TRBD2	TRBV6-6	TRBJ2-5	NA	CASILGGGKETQYF	TGTGCCAGCATCCTGGGGGGGGGAAAAGAGACCCAGTACTTC
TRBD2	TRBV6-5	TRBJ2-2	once	CASSYLGGVVTGELFF	TGTGCCAGCAGTTACCTCGGGGGGGTAGTCACCGGGGAGCTGTTTTTT
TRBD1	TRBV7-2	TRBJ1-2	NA	CASSGQGALYRDGYTF	TGTGCCAGCAGCGGACAGGGGGCCCTGTACAGGGATGGCTACACCTTC
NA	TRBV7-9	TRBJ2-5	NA	CASSLESARGTQYF	TGTGCCAGCAGCTTAGAGTCGGCGCGGGGGACCCAGTACTTC
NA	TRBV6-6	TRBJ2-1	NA	CASTSDGTASNEQFF	TGTGCCAGCACCTCCGACGGAACAGCATCCAATGAGCAGTTCTTC
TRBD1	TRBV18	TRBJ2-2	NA	CASSPGQGAGELFF	TGTGCCAGCTCACCAGGACAGGGGGCCGGGGAGCTGTTTTTT
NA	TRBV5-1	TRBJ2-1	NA	CASSSLAGGNEQFF	TGCGCCAGCAGCTCCCTAGCCGGGGGCAATGAGCAGTTCTTC
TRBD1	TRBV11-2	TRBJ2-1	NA	CASSLDRGKNNEQFF	TGTGCCAGCAGTTTGGACAGGGGGAAAAACAATGAGCAGTTCTTC
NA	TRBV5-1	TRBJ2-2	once	CASSSRVPNTGELFF	TGCGCCAGCAGCTCCCGGGTTCCGAACACCGGGGAGCTGTTTTTT
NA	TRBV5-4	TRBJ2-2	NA	CASSFTQGTGELFF	TGTGCCAGCAGCTTTACACAGGGAACCGGGGAGCTGTTTTTT
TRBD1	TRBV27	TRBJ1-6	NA	CASSLETGGGSPLHF	TGTGCCAGCAGTTTGGAGACAGGGGGAGGCTCACCCCTCCACTTT
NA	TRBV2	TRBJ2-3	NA	CASSAWRDTQYF	TGTGCCAGCAGTGCCTGGAGAGATACGCAGTATTTT
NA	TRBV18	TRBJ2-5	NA	CASSPPLAAVETQYF	TGTGCCAGCTCACCACCCCTGGCAGCGGTAGAGACCCAGTACTTC
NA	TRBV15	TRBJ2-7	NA	CATSREKGVSYEQYF	TGTGCCACCAGCAGAGAAAAAGGAGTAAGCTACGAGCAGTACTTC
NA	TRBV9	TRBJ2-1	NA	CASSAERYNEQFF	TGTGCCAGCAGCGCGGAGCGATACAATGAGCAGTTCTTC
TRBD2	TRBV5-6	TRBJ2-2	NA	CASSGLAGTGELFF	TGTGCCAGCAGCGGACTAGCGGGGACCGGGGAGCTGTTTTTT
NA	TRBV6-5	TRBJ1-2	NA	CASSYGQLNYGYTF	TGTGCCAGCAGTTACGGGCAGCTAAACTATGGCTACACCTTC
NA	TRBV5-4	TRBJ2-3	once	CASSLAGEPPDTQYF	TGTGCCAGCAGCTTGGCCGGTGAACCCCCGGATACGCAGTATTTT
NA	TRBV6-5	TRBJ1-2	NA	CASNPGGGYGYTF	TGTGCCAGCAACCCCGGGGGGGGCTATGGCTACACCTTC
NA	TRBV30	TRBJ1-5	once	CACAGGSHQPQHF	TGTGCCTGCGCCGGCGGATCCCATCAGCCCCAGCATTTT
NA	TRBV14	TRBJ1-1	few	CASSQDIPPKRAFF	TGTGCCAGCAGCCAAGATATTCCCCCCAAGCGGGCTTTCTTT
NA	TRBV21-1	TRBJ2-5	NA	CASSHRGIIETQYF	TGTGCCAGCAGTCACAGGGGGATAATAGAGACCCAGTACTTC
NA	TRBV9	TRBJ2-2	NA	CASSPGGNTGELFF	TGTGCCAGCAGCCCCGGGGGTAACACCGGGGAGCTGTTTTTT
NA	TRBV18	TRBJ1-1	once	CASSPRERQGRDTEAFF	TGTGCCAGCTCCCCGAGGGAGAGGCAGGGGAGGGACACTGAAGCTTTCTTT
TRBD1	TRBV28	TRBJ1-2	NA	CASRGLGTGQGYGYTF	TGTGCCAGCAGGGGGTTGGGGACAGGACAGGGATATGGCTACACCTTC
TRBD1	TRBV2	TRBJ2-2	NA	CASRVGTVAGELFF	TGTGCCAGCAGGGTCGGGACAGTAGCCGGGGAGCTGTTTTTT
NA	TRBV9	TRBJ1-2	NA	CASSLGQIYGYTF	TGTGCCAGCAGCCTAGGACAGATCTATGGCTACACCTTC
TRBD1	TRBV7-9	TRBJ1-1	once	CASSLRQGRGTEAFF	TGTGCCAGCAGCTTAAGACAGGGGAGGGGGACTGAAGCTTTCTTT
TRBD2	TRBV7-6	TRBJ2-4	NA	CASSPGTRNIQYF	TGTGCCAGCAGCCCCGGGACTAGAAACATTCAGTACTTC
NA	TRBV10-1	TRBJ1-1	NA	CASSPTGMNTEAFF	TGCGCCAGCAGTCCCACAGGGATGAACACTGAAGCTTTCTTT
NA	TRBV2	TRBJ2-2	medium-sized	CASSDSGTRELFF	TGTGCCAGCAGTGATTCAGGCACCCGGGAGCTGTTTTTT
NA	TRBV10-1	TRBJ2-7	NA	CASSLGLDEQYF	TGCGCCAGCAGTTTGGGACTGGACGAGCAGTACTTC